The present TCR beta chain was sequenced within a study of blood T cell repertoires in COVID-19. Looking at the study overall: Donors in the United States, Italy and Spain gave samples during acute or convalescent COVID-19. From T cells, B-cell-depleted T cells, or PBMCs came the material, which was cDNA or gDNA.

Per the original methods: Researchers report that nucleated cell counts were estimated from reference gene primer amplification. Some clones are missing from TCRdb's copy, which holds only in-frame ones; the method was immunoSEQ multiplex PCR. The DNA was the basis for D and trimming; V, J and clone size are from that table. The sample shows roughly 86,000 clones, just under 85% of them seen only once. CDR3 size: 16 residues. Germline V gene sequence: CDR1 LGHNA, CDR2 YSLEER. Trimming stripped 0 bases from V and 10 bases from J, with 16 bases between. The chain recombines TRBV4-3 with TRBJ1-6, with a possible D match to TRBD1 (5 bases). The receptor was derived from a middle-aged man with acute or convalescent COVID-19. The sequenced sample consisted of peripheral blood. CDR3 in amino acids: CASSQDPQGLSSPLHF. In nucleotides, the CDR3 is TGCGCCAGCAGCCAAGATCCCCAGGGCTTATCATCACCCCTCCACTTT.